The next 4 T cell receptor beta chains were all read from a single sample in a study of T cells in tuberculosis. TCRdb keeps only in-frame clones here, not all; method: immunoSEQ multiplex PCR. In the table there are 25,000 to 35,000 clones, more than 85% of which are singletons. Source material: PBMCs. The receptors were gathered from a donor aged 5 to 30 with latent tuberculosis or without tuberculosis infection.

Note on this clone: The germline gene is not matched at one end of the junction; a read error may be the cause. Other DNA sequences in this specimen translate into the identical CDR3. This sequence joins TRBV11-2 and TRBJ2-7; 10 bases map to TRBD1. The CDR3 runs 14 residues. Germline values: CDR1 SGHAT, CDR2 FQNNGV. This CDR3 is CASSFGQGVYEQYF. As DNA, the CDR3 is TGTGCCAGCAGCTTTGGACAGGGGGTCTACGAGCAGTACTTT.

This sequence joins TRBV4-1 and TRBJ2-2, with a tentative D call TRBD2 (5 bases). Deletions cut 3 bases from V and 8 bases from J, with 13 bases between. Germline V gene data show CDR1 as MGHRA and CDR2 as YSYEKL. The CDR3 length is 14 residues. This CDR3 reads CASSHGLGRGELFF. The CDR3 DNA follows: TGCGCCAGCAGCCACGGACTCGGGCGTGGGGAGCTGTTTTTT.

The chain uses TRBV2 and TRBJ2-7; tentatively, D is TRBD2 (6 bases). V lost 6 bases and J lost 7, with 13 bases in between. Germline assignment: CDR1 SNHLY and CDR2 FYNNEI. The length of the CDR3 is 12 residues. CDR3 in amino acids: CASSTEGWEQYF. The CDR3 region has the DNA TGTGCCAGCAGCACGGAGGGGTGGGAGCAGTACTTC.

This clone was seen just once. V is TRBV2 and J is TRBJ2-1, with a tentative D call TRBD2 (5 bases). This CDR3 is 12 amino acids long. The germline V gene encodes CDR1 SNHLY and CDR2 FYNNEI. Trimming shortened V by 4 bases and J by 7 bases, and 8 bases separated the two germline ends. CDR3 DNA sequence: TGTGCCAGCAGTGGAAGAGGGAATGAGCAGTTCTTC. Encoded protein: CASSGRGNEQFF.